Listed below are T cell receptor beta chains from one sample, sequenced in a study of shared clonotypes between healthy human individuals. Data came from immunoSEQ multiplex PCR; TCRdb stores just in-frame clones and leaves some out. The table includes approximately 1.9 million clones, around 93% detected once. Sequenced sample: naive CD8+ T cells from PBMCs. The receptors come from a man younger than 35 in good health. Some clones in this sample may be carry-over from other donors' samples. The CDR3 runs from the conserved cysteine through the conserved F or W. Fields, in order: CDR3 protein, CDR3 DNA, clone size, CDR3 length, J gene, V gene, D gene. A D gene is named only where the DNA matches it firmly. Rows give clone size only sometimes, using once, few, many, or a class for an expanded clone.

CDR3 protein: CASSQADRGTYEQYF; CDR3 DNA: TGCGCCAGCAGCCAAGCTGACAGGGGTACCTACGAGCAGTACTTC; clone size: .; CDR3 length: 15; J gene: TRBJ2-7; V gene: TRBV4-3; D gene: TRBD1
CDR3 protein: CASSQVDAGSYEQYF; CDR3 DNA: TGCGCCAGCAGCCAAGTTGATGCCGGCTCCTACGAGCAGTACTTC; clone size: .; CDR3 length: 15; J gene: TRBJ2-7; V gene: TRBV4-1; D gene: .
CDR3 protein: CASSGPGGSYEQYF; CDR3 DNA: TGTGCCAGCAGCGGCCCGGGGGGTTCCTACGAGCAGTACTTC; clone size: .; CDR3 length: 14; J gene: TRBJ2-7; V gene: TRBV7-2; D gene: TRBD2
CDR3 protein: CASRRQQGTTEAFF; CDR3 DNA: TGTGCCAGCAGGAGACAACAGGGTACCACTGAAGCTTTCTTT; clone size: once; CDR3 length: 14; J gene: TRBJ1-1; V gene: TRBV27; D gene: .
CDR3 protein: CASSLKAVDYGYTF; CDR3 DNA: TGTGCCAGCAGCTTGAAGGCAGTTGACTATGGCTACACCTTC; clone size: once; CDR3 length: 14; J gene: TRBJ1-2; V gene: TRBV7-2; D gene: .
CDR3 protein: CASRPISYNEQFF; CDR3 DNA: TGTGCCAGCAGGCCTATCTCCTACAATGAGCAGTTCTTC; clone size: .; CDR3 length: 13; J gene: TRBJ2-1; V gene: TRBV7-9; D gene: .
CDR3 protein: CASSPPRGTEETQYF; CDR3 DNA: TGTGCCAGCAGTCCACCCCGGGGAACGGAGGAGACCCAGTACTTC; clone size: .; CDR3 length: 15; J gene: TRBJ2-5; V gene: TRBV28; D gene: .
CDR3 protein: CSVATNYGYTF; CDR3 DNA: TGCAGTGTTGCCACTAACTATGGCTACACCTTC; clone size: .; CDR3 length: 11; J gene: TRBJ1-2; V gene: TRBV29-1; D gene: .
CDR3 protein: CAISESIFVGGQRGANVLTF; CDR3 DNA: TGTGCCATCAGTGAGTCGATTTTTGTCGGGGGGCAGAGAGGGGCCAACGTCCTGACTTTC; clone size: .; CDR3 length: 20; J gene: TRBJ2-6; V gene: TRBV10-3; D gene: .
CDR3 protein: CASSLNKSIGTQYF; CDR3 DNA: TGTGCCAGCAGTTTGAATAAGAGCATAGGGACCCAGTACTTC; clone size: .; CDR3 length: 14; J gene: TRBJ2-5; V gene: TRBV27; D gene: .
CDR3 protein: CASSLAYFYEQYF; CDR3 DNA: TGCGCCAGCAGCTTGGCCTATTTCTACGAGCAGTACTTC; clone size: .; CDR3 length: 13; J gene: TRBJ2-7; V gene: TRBV5-1; D gene: .
CDR3 protein: CASSQVWAGDRNEQFF; CDR3 DNA: TGCGCCAGCAGCCAAGTATGGGCAGGGGATCGGAATGAGCAGTTCTTC; clone size: .; CDR3 length: 16; J gene: TRBJ2-1; V gene: TRBV4-3; D gene: .
CDR3 protein: CASSNLAAKNIQYF; CDR3 DNA: TGTGCCAGCAGTAACCTAGCAGCCAAAAACATTCAGTACTTC; clone size: .; CDR3 length: 14; J gene: TRBJ2-4; V gene: TRBV27; D gene: .
CDR3 protein: CASSRDGQVGYEQYF; CDR3 DNA: TGTGCCAGCAGCCGAGACGGACAGGTCGGCTACGAGCAGTACTTC; clone size: .; CDR3 length: 15; J gene: TRBJ2-7; V gene: TRBV6-5; D gene: TRBD1
CDR3 protein: CASSLITPAGSGYTF; CDR3 DNA: TGCGCCAGCAGCTTGATTACCCCCGCGGGATCGGGCTACACCTTC; clone size: .; CDR3 length: 15; J gene: TRBJ1-2; V gene: TRBV5-1; D gene: .
CDR3 protein: CASGSFSGGGYNEQFF; CDR3 DNA: TGCGCCAGCGGGTCCTTTAGCGGAGGGGGGTACAATGAGCAGTTCTTC; clone size: .; CDR3 length: 16; J gene: TRBJ2-1; V gene: TRBV10-2; D gene: .
CDR3 protein: CASSGLPGLFSEAFF; CDR3 DNA: TGTGCCAGCAGTGGATTACCGGGACTTTTCTCTGAAGCTTTCTTT; clone size: .; CDR3 length: 15; J gene: TRBJ1-1; V gene: TRBV6-1; D gene: .
CDR3 protein: CASSIGTGPGELFF; CDR3 DNA: TGTGCCAGTAGTATCGGGACAGGACCCGGGGAGCTGTTTTTT; clone size: .; CDR3 length: 14; J gene: TRBJ2-2; V gene: TRBV19; D gene: TRBD1
CDR3 protein: CASSGTGSTNNEQFF; CDR3 DNA: TGTGCCAGCTCAGGAACCGGGTCCACCAACAATGAGCAGTTCTTC; clone size: .; CDR3 length: 15; J gene: TRBJ2-1; V gene: TRBV18; D gene: .
CDR3 protein: CASSLLGAGSVEQYF; CDR3 DNA: TGTGCCAGCAGTTTATTGGGGGCAGGGTCGGTCGAGCAGTACTTC; clone size: .; CDR3 length: 15; J gene: TRBJ2-7; V gene: TRBV27; D gene: .
CDR3 protein: CASSLQGQPQHF; CDR3 DNA: TGTGCCAGCAGCCTCCAGGGACAGCCCCAGCATTTT; clone size: .; CDR3 length: 12; J gene: TRBJ1-5; V gene: TRBV7-9; D gene: .
CDR3 protein: CASSLGTSDYNEQFF; CDR3 DNA: TGTGCCAGCAGCTTAGGGACTAGCGACTACAATGAGCAGTTCTTC; clone size: .; CDR3 length: 15; J gene: TRBJ2-1; V gene: TRBV7-9; D gene: TRBD2
CDR3 protein: CASSQGSTDTQYF; CDR3 DNA: TGCGCCAGCAGCCAGGGAAGTACAGATACGCAGTATTTT; clone size: .; CDR3 length: 13; J gene: TRBJ2-3; V gene: TRBV4-1; D gene: .
CDR3 protein: CASSLRTSGITDTQYF; CDR3 DNA: TGTGCCAGCAGCCTCCGGACTAGCGGGATAACAGATACGCAGTATTTT; clone size: .; CDR3 length: 16; J gene: TRBJ2-3; V gene: TRBV9; D gene: TRBD2
CDR3 protein: CASSQGDYGYTF; CDR3 DNA: TGTGCCAGCAGCCAGGGGGACTATGGCTACACCTTC; clone size: .; CDR3 length: 12; J gene: TRBJ1-2; V gene: TRBV27; D gene: TRBD1
CDR3 protein: CASSQDAGLGHYEQYF; CDR3 DNA: TGCGCCAGCAGCCAAGATGCGGGACTCGGCCACTACGAGCAGTACTTC; clone size: .; CDR3 length: 16; J gene: TRBJ2-7; V gene: TRBV4-1; D gene: .
CDR3 protein: CASSALLAGVVDEQFF; CDR3 DNA: TGTGCCAGCAGCGCCCTGCTAGCGGGTGTAGTCGATGAGCAGTTCTTC; clone size: once; CDR3 length: 16; J gene: TRBJ2-1; V gene: TRBV7-9; D gene: TRBD2
CDR3 protein: CASSPLGLAGTGELFF; CDR3 DNA: TGTGCCAGCAGTCCCTTGGGGCTAGCGGGTACCGGGGAGCTGTTTTTT; clone size: once; CDR3 length: 16; J gene: TRBJ2-2; V gene: TRBV6-4; D gene: TRBD2
CDR3 protein: CASGWATYGYTF; CDR3 DNA: TGTGCCAGCGGGTGGGCTACCTATGGCTACACCTTC; clone size: .; CDR3 length: 12; J gene: TRBJ1-2; V gene: TRBV27; D gene: .
CDR3 protein: CASSPNPGTHEQYF; CDR3 DNA: TGTGCCAGCAGCCCGAATCCAGGAACCCACGAGCAGTACTTC; clone size: once; CDR3 length: 14; J gene: TRBJ2-7; V gene: TRBV6-5; D gene: .
CDR3 protein: CASSLGLAGGPQEQYF; CDR3 DNA: TGTGCCAGCAGCCTAGGACTAGCGGGAGGGCCACAAGAGCAGTACTTC; clone size: .; CDR3 length: 16; J gene: TRBJ2-7; V gene: TRBV7-6; D gene: TRBD2
CDR3 protein: CASSQDWGGLQPQHF; CDR3 DNA: TGCGCCAGCAGCCAAGATTGGGGGGGCCTCCAGCCCCAGCATTTT; clone size: .; CDR3 length: 15; J gene: TRBJ1-5; V gene: TRBV4-3; D gene: .
CDR3 protein: CASSLRAGGPAGELFF; CDR3 DNA: TGTGCCAGCAGCTTAAGGGCGGGAGGGCCCGCCGGGGAGCTGTTTTTT; clone size: .; CDR3 length: 16; J gene: TRBJ2-2; V gene: TRBV11-2; D gene: TRBD2
CDR3 protein: CAISFGTGGHEQYF; CDR3 DNA: TGTGCCATCAGTTTCGGAACAGGGGGCCACGAGCAGTACTTC; clone size: .; CDR3 length: 14; J gene: TRBJ2-7; V gene: TRBV10-3; D gene: TRBD1
CDR3 protein: CSVYWISEGYTF; CDR3 DNA: TGCAGCGTGTACTGGATTTCTGAGGGCTACACCTTC; clone size: .; CDR3 length: 12; J gene: TRBJ1-2; V gene: TRBV29-1; D gene: .
CDR3 protein: CASSLPGQGAREQYF; CDR3 DNA: TGTGCCAGCAGCCTCCCGGGACAGGGGGCGCGGGAGCAGTACTTC; clone size: once; CDR3 length: 15; J gene: TRBJ2-7; V gene: TRBV11-2; D gene: TRBD1
CDR3 protein: CASSPTSGVNTGELFF; CDR3 DNA: TGTGCCAGCAGCCCTACTAGCGGGGTTAACACCGGGGAGCTGTTTTTT; clone size: .; CDR3 length: 16; J gene: TRBJ2-2; V gene: TRBV7-9; D gene: TRBD2
CDR3 protein: CASSEASLSLVGGEQYF; CDR3 DNA: TGTGCCAGCAGTGAAGCGAGTCTTAGTCTCGTAGGCGGCGAGCAGTACTTC; clone size: .; CDR3 length: 17; J gene: TRBJ2-7; V gene: TRBV2; D gene: .
CDR3 protein: CASSFWQGVRDEQFF; CDR3 DNA: TGTGCCAGCAGCTTCTGGCAGGGAGTCAGGGATGAGCAGTTCTTC; clone size: once; CDR3 length: 15; J gene: TRBJ2-1; V gene: TRBV11-2; D gene: .
CDR3 protein: CASSRGVDQPQHF; CDR3 DNA: TGCGCCAGCAGCAGGGGCGTCGATCAGCCCCAGCATTTT; clone size: .; CDR3 length: 13; J gene: TRBJ1-5; V gene: TRBV4-1; D gene: .
CDR3 protein: CASSLLPGHIDGNTIYF; CDR3 DNA: TGTGCCAGCAGCCTCCTACCTGGACATATTGATGGAAACACCATATATTTT; clone size: .; CDR3 length: 17; J gene: TRBJ1-3; V gene: TRBV7-7; D gene: .
CDR3 protein: CASSLVTGNTEAFF; CDR3 DNA: TGTGCCAGCAGCCTAGTAACCGGTAACACTGAAGCTTTCTTT; clone size: .; CDR3 length: 14; J gene: TRBJ1-1; V gene: TRBV2; D gene: .
CDR3 protein: CASSLATGGTEAFF; CDR3 DNA: TGTGCCAGCAGCTTAGCGACCGGGGGCACTGAAGCTTTCTTT; clone size: .; CDR3 length: 14; J gene: TRBJ1-1; V gene: TRBV7-9; D gene: .
CDR3 protein: CASSRTGQGRGYTF; CDR3 DNA: TGTGCCAGCAGCAGAACGGGACAGGGTCGTGGCTACACCTTC; clone size: .; CDR3 length: 14; J gene: TRBJ1-2; V gene: TRBV9; D gene: TRBD1
CDR3 protein: CSVRLGRYYYEQYF; CDR3 DNA: TGCAGCGTCCGTTTGGGGAGGTACTACTACGAGCAGTACTTC; clone size: .; CDR3 length: 14; J gene: TRBJ2-7; V gene: TRBV29-1; D gene: .